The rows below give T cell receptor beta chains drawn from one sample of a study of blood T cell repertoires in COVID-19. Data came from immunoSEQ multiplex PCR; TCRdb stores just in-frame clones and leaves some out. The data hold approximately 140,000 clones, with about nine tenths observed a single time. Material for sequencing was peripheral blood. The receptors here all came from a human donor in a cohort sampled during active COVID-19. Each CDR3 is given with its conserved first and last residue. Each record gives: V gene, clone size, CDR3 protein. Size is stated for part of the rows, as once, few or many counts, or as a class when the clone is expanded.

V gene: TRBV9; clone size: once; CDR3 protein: CASSYLAGGDEQFF
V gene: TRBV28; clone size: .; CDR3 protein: CASSPPAGNTEAFF
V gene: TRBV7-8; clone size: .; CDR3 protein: CASRPNRGSYNEQFF
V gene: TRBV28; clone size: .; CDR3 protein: CASSLFRGPGGNYGYTF
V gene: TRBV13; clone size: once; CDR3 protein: CASSQGGQGPTYEQYF
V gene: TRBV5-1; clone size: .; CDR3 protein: CASGIRESGELFF
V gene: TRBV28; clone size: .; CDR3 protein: CASSLSTGSNQPQHF
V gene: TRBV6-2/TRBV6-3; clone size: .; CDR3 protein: CASSSGTGHSPGSYEQYF
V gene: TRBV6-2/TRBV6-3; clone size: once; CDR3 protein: CASSSGVEQYF
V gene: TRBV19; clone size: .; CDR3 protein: CASSDSGWVLENTGELFF
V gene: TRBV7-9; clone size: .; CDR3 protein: CASSFGPDSSSREQYF
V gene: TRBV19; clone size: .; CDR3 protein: CASKTGGRADTQYF
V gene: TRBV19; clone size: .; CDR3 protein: CASSIWRATNEKLFF
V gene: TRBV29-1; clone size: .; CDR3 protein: CSVEPGQGVGEQFF
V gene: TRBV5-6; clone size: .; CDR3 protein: CASSPAPGGTEAFF
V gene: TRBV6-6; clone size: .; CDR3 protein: CASSRDRDQPQHF
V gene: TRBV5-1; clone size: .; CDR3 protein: CASSLAGPTGHAAFF
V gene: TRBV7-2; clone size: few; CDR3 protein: CASSLVAGPSNQPQHF
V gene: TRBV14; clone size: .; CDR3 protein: CASSQNFQGTGNSPLHF
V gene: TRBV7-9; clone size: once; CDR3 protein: CASSPLSGTARKNIQYF
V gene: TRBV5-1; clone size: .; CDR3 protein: CASSLGRGNLIGETQYF